One and the same sample provided the 23 T cell receptor beta chains below, sequenced in a study of tissue T cells after allogeneic stem cell transplantation. This table comes from immunoSEQ multiplex PCR, and its TCRdb copy is limited to in-frame clones, with some not included. Of 1,000 to 1,500 clones in the sample, around 58% were seen once. Sequenced: skin. These receptor sequences come from a female BALB/c mouse in good health. These mice share the MHC haplotype H2-d.

Notes on this clone: Genes and germline come from the mouse. The read finishes 1 residue shy of the CDR3 end, and the germline J gene is used to complete it. V is TRBV13-2 and J is TRBJ2-7; D call uncertain. Germline CDR1 is NNHNN and CDR2 is SYGAGS (reference sequence). Trimming removed 0 bases from V and 4 bases from J, with 5 bases in between. This CDR3 spans 12 amino acids. The CDR3 loop is CASGDARYEQYF. The CDR3 bases that were read are TGTGCCAGCGGTGATGCAAGGTATGAACAGTAC.

With respect to this clone: Gene names refer to mouse genes. The read falls 1 residue short of the CDR3 end, and the missing part is taken from the germline J gene. This rearrangement joins TRBV19 to TRBJ1-4; the match to TRBD1 covers 10 bases. V trimming: 0 bases; J trimming: 5 bases; junction bases outside the gene matches: 1. CDR1 and CDR2 (germline): FNHDT, SITEND (reference sequence). CDR3 size: 15 residues. The part of the CDR3 DNA that was read is TGTGCCAGCAGTATAGGACAGGGGGCAAACGAAAGATTATTT. This gives the protein CASSIGQGANERLF. The whole CDR3 protein is CASSIGQGANERLFF.

A note on this clone: Gene names are the mouse ones. The read terminates 1 residue ahead of where the CDR3 ends, so the germline J gene completes it. The rearrangement uses TRBV13-2 and TRBJ2-1; D is possibly TRBD1 (6 bases). Germline V gives CDR1 NNHNN, CDR2 SYGAGS (reference sequence). V lost 2 bases and J lost 0, with 6 bases in between. The CDR3 runs 14 residues. The CDR3: CASGETGNYAEQFF. CDR3 bases read: TGTGCCAGCGGTGAGACAGGTAACTATGCTGAGCAGTTC.

In the case of this clone: Relative to the germline gene, one junction end is altered; a read error may explain this. Germline and genes here are mouse. The DNA ends 1 residue before the CDR3 does, and the rest of the CDR3 is filled in from the germline J gene. This chain joins TRBV2 and TRBJ2-4; possibly TRBD1 or TRBD2 for D (5 bases each). Germline CDR1 is LGHNA and CDR2 is YSYQKL. There are 14 residues in the CDR3. The CDR3 reads CASSEERGQNTLYF. The sequenced part of the CDR3 DNA is TGTGCCAGCAGCGAAGAGCGGGGGCAAAACACCTTGTAC. Drawing the rest from reference TRBV2 and TRBJ2-4, the complete variable domain is DPKIIQKPKYLVAVTGSEKILICEQYLGHNAMYWYRQSAKKPLEFMFSYSYQKLMDNQTASSRFQPQSSKKNHLDLQITALKPDDSATYFCASSEERGQNTLYFGAGTRLSVL.

On this clone: Gene names denote mouse genes. Here the CDR3 reads CASSIRQGDTQYF. Partial CDR3 DNA: TGTGCCAGCAGTATACGGCAGGGAGACACCCAGTAC. The chain links TRBV19 to TRBJ2-5; a possible D gene is TRBD1 (5 bases). The read ends 1 residue early relative to the CDR3; the germline J gene fills the gap. Germline values: CDR1 FNHDT, CDR2 SITEND (reference sequence). Trimming pared 1 base from V and 5 bases from J, leaving 8 bases between. This CDR3 is built from 13 residues.

Comment on this clone: Gene names follow the mouse nomenclature. The read terminates 1 residue ahead of where the CDR3 ends, so the germline J gene completes it. The V gene is TRBV31, the J gene TRBJ2-3, with TRBD2 identical over 8 bases. This CDR3 has 15 residues. Germline loops: CDR1 GKSSPN, CDR2 SITVG. Trimming took 3 bases from V and 0 from J; bases not matched to a gene: 5. The sequenced CDR3 bases are TGTGCCTGGAGCCCGACTGGGGTTAGTGCAGAAACGCTGTAT. Translated: CAWSPTGVSAETLY. The whole CDR3 sequence reads CAWSPTGVSAETLYF.

This clone showed up just a few times. The gene symbols are mouse symbols. The observed sequence ends 1 residue before the CDR3 terminus, with the missing tail filled in from the germline J gene. The J gene is TRBJ2-7, the V gene TRBV14; the match to TRBD1 covers 8 bases. V trimming: 5 bases; J trimming: 6 bases; junction bases outside the gene matches: 4. This CDR3 has 12 residues. Germline assignment: CDR1 SGHDT and CDR2 FRDEAV. The CDR3: CASSRQGSEQYF. Incomplete CDR3 DNA: TGTGCCAGCAGCCGACAGGGGAGTGAACAGTAC.

Concerning this clone itself: These gene names are mouse names. The part of the CDR3 DNA that was read is TGTGCCAGCAGCCCGGACTGGGGGGATTATAACTATGCTGAGCAGTTC. This sequence encodes CASSPDWGDYNYAEQF. The whole CDR3 is CASSPDWGDYNYAEQFF. The chain employs TRBV4 and TRBJ2-1, with 11 bases identical to TRBD2. The read ends 1 residue shy of where the CDR3 ends; the end is completed using the germline J gene. The CDR3 covers 17 residues. CDR1 and CDR2 from the germline V gene are LGHDT and YNNKQL (reference sequence). Losses at the gene ends were 5 bases for V and 0 bases for J; bases not matched to a gene: 6.

This clone came up once. Genes here carry mouse names. The DNA ends 1 residue before the CDR3 does, and the rest of the CDR3 is filled in from the germline J gene. V usage is TRBV1 and J usage is TRBJ2-7, with 7 positions matching TRBD1. Looked up from germline, CDR1 is NSQYPW and CDR2 is LRSPGD (reference sequence). Trimming took 0 bases from V and 3 from J; bases not matched to a gene: 5. CDR3 size: 15 residues. The CDR3 bases that were read are TGCACCTGCAGTGCAGATATTTACAGGGGCTATGAACAGTAC. This translates into CTCSADIYRGYEQY. The CDR3 in its entirety is CTCSADIYRGYEQYF.

A note on this clone: Gene names are mouse gene names. Sequencing ends 1 residue short of the CDR3 end; the germline J gene provides the rest. V and J are TRBV1 and TRBJ1-2, with 7 bases aligning to TRBD1. The CDR3 loop spans 14 amino acids. V lost 0 bases to trimming and J lost 2 bases; unmatched junction nucleotides: 0. Germline loops: CDR1 NSQYPW, CDR2 LRSPGD (reference sequence). The CDR3: CTCSADRGNSDYTF. The part of the CDR3 DNA that was read is TGCACCTGCAGTGCAGACAGGGGGAACTCCGACTACACC.

Notes on this clone: Each gene name is a mouse one. The read halts 1 residue ahead of the CDR3 end, with the missing end drawn from the germline J gene. The chain has TRBV13-3 and TRBJ2-5; TRBD1 might be the D (5 bases). CDR1 and CDR2 from the germline V gene are NNHDY and SYVADS. The CDR3 is 15 residues long. Trimming left V 5 bases short and J 2 bases short, with 15 bases between. This CDR3 is CASRQDQGGQDTQYF. Partial CDR3 DNA: TGTGCCAGCAGGCAAGACCAGGGTGGCCAAGACACCCAGTAC.

Of note for this clone: The junction departs from germline at one end; a sequencing error may be responsible. All gene names here are mouse names. With the read ending 1 residue before the CDR3 end, the germline J gene is used to fill in that end. The chain couples TRBV31 to TRBJ2-5; 12 nucleotides line up with TRBD2. Germline V lookup: CDR1 GKSSPN, CDR2 SITVG. This CDR3 has 19 residues. The CDR3 sequence is CAWSLDWGGAFQHQATQYF. The sequenced part of the CDR3 DNA is TGTGCCTGGAGTCTAGACTGGGGGGGCGCTTTTCAACATCAAGCCACCCAGTAC.

With respect to this clone: Gene names and germline match the mouse. The part of the CDR3 DNA that was read is TGTGCCAGCAGCCAAGATCACTGGGGGGGCTATGAACAGTAC. This translates into CASSQDHWGGYEQY. The entire CDR3 protein is CASSQDHWGGYEQYF. The V call is TRBV5, the J call TRBJ2-7, with 10 bases matching TRBD2. The read gets to within 1 residue of the CDR3 end, and the germline J gene fills in the rest. The CDR3 is made up of 15 amino acids. Trimming took 0 bases from V and 3 from J; bases not matched to a gene: 2. Per germline, CDR1 LGHNA and CDR2 YNLKQL (reference sequence).

Points on this clone: Here the gene names and germline are mouse. The CDR3: CGARDTSGNTLYF. The CDR3 DNA, read in part, is TGTGGTGCTAGGGACACTTCTGGAAATACGCTCTAT. The chain couples TRBV20 to TRBJ1-3; D is uncertain. With the read ending 1 residue before the CDR3 end, the germline J gene is used to fill in that end. V lost 0 bases, J lost 0 bases, and 3 bases lay in between. The CDR3 loop spans 13 amino acids. Germline CDR1 reads GFQATS; CDR2 reads STVNSAI. The complete variable domain, with remaining parts taken from reference TRBV20 and TRBJ1-3, reads GALVYQYPRRTICKSGTSMRMECQAVGFQATSVAWYRQSPQKTFELIALSTVNSAIKYEQNFTQEKFPISHPNLSFSSMTVLNAYLEDRGLYLCGARDTSGNTLYFGEGSRLIVV.

A remark on this clone: Gene names and germline match the mouse. The CDR3 is cut off 1 residue early in the read; its end comes from the germline J gene. The chain is built from TRBV13-2 and TRBJ2-7; 8 bases are shared with TRBD2. The germline V gene encodes CDR1 NNHNN and CDR2 SYGAGS (reference sequence). V was clipped by 2 bases and J by 4 bases; unmatched bases: 5. There are 14 residues in the CDR3. CDR3 region: CASGDGGALYEQYF. The CDR3 DNA, read in part, is TGTGCCAGCGGTGACGGGGGGGCGCTGTATGAACAGTAC.

With regard to this clone: The gene names given are mouse names. The read terminates 1 residue ahead of where the CDR3 ends, so the germline J gene completes it. The chain uses TRBV13-3 and TRBJ2-3; 14 bases fit TRBD2. The CDR3 spans 16 residues. Germline lookup yields CDR1 NNHDY and CDR2 SYVADS. Germline trimming cut 5 bases from V and 0 bases from J; bases unmatched to any gene: 2. CDR3 sequence: CASSGTGGASAETLYF. CDR3 DNA, as far as it was read: TGTGCCAGCAGCGGGACTGGGGGGGCTAGTGCAGAAACGCTGTAT.

About this clone itself: Genes and germline are mouse. With the read ending 1 residue before the CDR3 end, the germline J gene is used to fill in that end. The V gene is TRBV5, the J gene TRBJ2-3, with TRBD2 matching 8 bases. CDR1 and CDR2 (germline): LGHNA, YNLKQL (reference sequence). The CDR3 contains 17 residues. The ends lost 0 bases at V and 0 bases at J; junction bases unmatched: 5. The CDR3 loop reads CASSQDRLGGSAETLYF. CDR3 bases read: TGTGCCAGCAGCCAAGATCGGCTGGGGGGTAGTGCAGAAACGCTGTAT.

About this clone: Gene and germline names: mouse. The sequenced fragment ends 1 residue before the CDR3 boundary, so the rest is inferred from the germline J gene. V and J are TRBV14 and TRBJ2-4, with 10 bases that match TRBD2. Germline CDR1 is SGHDT and CDR2 is FRDEAV. The CDR3 runs 16 residues. Trimming took 2 bases from V and 0 from J; bases not matched to a gene: 3. CDR3 DNA, as far as it was read: TGTGCCAGCAGTTTTGGGACTGGGGTCAGTCAAAACACCTTGTAC. As protein: CASSFGTGVSQNTLY. The CDR3, in full, reads CASSFGTGVSQNTLYF.

With regard to this clone: The germline and genes are mouse ones. The CDR3 end falls 1 residue outside the read, so it is completed with the germline J gene. This rearrangement joins TRBV24 to TRBJ2-4, with 9 bases matching TRBD1. Germline V gives CDR1 KGHTA, CDR2 FRNEEI. This CDR3 comprises 17 residues. The V segment lost 6 bases and the J segment 0 bases; nucleotides outside the gene matches: 10. CDR3 DNA (partial): TGTGCCAGCAGAGTAGCCCGGACAGGGGAGAGTCAAAACACCTTGTAC. Amino acids: CASRVARTGESQNTLY. The complete CDR3 sequence is CASRVARTGESQNTLYF.

This clone has a single count. Germline and genes here are mouse. The CDR3 extends 1 residue past the end of the read, so its final part is completed from the germline J gene. V is TRBV20 and J is TRBJ1-1; the D is unclear. The CDR3 totals 11 residues. Deletions cut 2 bases from V and 6 bases from J, with 7 bases between. CDR1 and CDR2 from the germline V gene are GFQATS and STVNSAI. The CDR3 is CGARSRSEVFF. The sequenced CDR3 bases are TGTGGTGCTAGGAGCCGGTCAGAAGTCTTC. The full variable domain, with the rest looked up from reference TRBV20 and TRBJ1-1, is GALVYQYPRRTICKSGTSMRMECQAVGFQATSVAWYRQSPQKTFELIALSTVNSAIKYEQNFTQEKFPISHPNLSFSSMTVLNAYLEDRGLYLCGARSRSEVFFGKGTRLTVV.

There are a few counts of this clone. Each gene name is a mouse one. The CDR3 goes on 1 residue after the read ends, and that part is filled in from the germline J gene. The rearrangement links TRBV31 to TRBJ1-4; D not certain. The CDR3 has 13 residues. Germline V CDR1 and CDR2: GKSSPN, SITVG. Trimming stripped 1 base from V and 4 bases from J, with 7 bases between. CDR3 amino acids: CAWSQQNNERLFF. The sequenced CDR3 bases are TGTGCCTGGAGTCAACAAAACAACGAAAGATTATTT.

Points on this clone: The gene names given are mouse names. The read ends 1 residue before the CDR3 terminus; that terminus is restored from the germline J gene. V usage is TRBV19 and J usage is TRBJ1-6; 9 bases map to TRBD1. TRBJ1-6 is classed as an ORF, of uncertain function. The CDR3 runs to 14 residues. The V gene end was trimmed by 7 bases and the J gene end by 5 bases; junction bases not matched to a gene: 4. Germline assignment: CDR1 FNHDT and CDR2 SITEND (reference sequence). The CDR3 spells CASAGTGNNSPLYF. CDR3 bases read: TGTGCCAGCGCCGGGACAGGGAATAATTCGCCCCTCTAC.

A note on this clone: The germline and genes are mouse ones. The CDR3 extends 1 residue past the end of the read, so its final part is completed from the germline J gene. The chain recombines TRBV1 with TRBJ2-4; tentatively, D is TRBD2 (7 bases). Trimming took 0 bases from V and 8 from J, leaving 12 bases between them. CDR3 length: 14 residues. Per the germline V gene, CDR1 is NSQYPW and CDR2 is LRSPGD (reference sequence). CDR3 DNA (partial): TGCACCTGCAGTGCAGATCTGGGGGCGATCACCTTGTAC. This codes for CTCSADLGAITLY. The complete CDR3 protein is CTCSADLGAITLYF.